These 30 T cell receptor beta chains were sequenced from one sample in a study of T cells in Graves' hyperthyroidism and ophthalmopathy. Authors of the study amplified TCR beta CDR3 regions from RNA transcripts. HTBI primers were the set used in a first-round RT-PCR of the TCR CDR3. MiXCR, run by TCRdb on the multiplex PCR reads, gives a single entry per CDR3 protein. The repertoire holds some 350,000 distinct CDR3 sequences, with approximately 19% as singletons. Sequences were obtained from blood. These receptors originate from a young woman with Graves' hyperthyroidism.

This clonotype was counted at least ten times. This chain links TRBV9 with TRBJ1-6, with D hard to call. The CDR3 consists of 16 residues. The ends were cut back, 0 bases at V and 3 bases at J, with 10 bases in the middle. Germline V gives CDR1 SGDLS, CDR2 YYNGEE. The CDR3 sequence is CASSVATSSYNSPLHF. The CDR3 nucleotides read TGTGCCAGCAGCGTAGCTACTAGCAGCTATAATTCACCCCTCCACTTT.

This clonotype was detected many times. This chain connects TRBV6-1 to TRBJ2-2; possibly TRBD1 for D (6 bases). The CDR3 extends over 14 amino acids. Germline V gene data show CDR1 as MNHNS and CDR2 as SASEGT. Trimming shortened V by 8 bases and J by 5 bases, and 15 bases separated the two germline ends. This chain's CDR3 is CASPRGQETGELFF. CDR3 nucleotides: TGTGCCAGCCCGAGGGGACAAGAGACCGGGGAGCTGTTTTTT.

CDR3: CASSEAPSRETQYF. CDR3 coding DNA: TGTGCCAGCAGTGAAGCGCCTAGCAGAGAGACCCAGTACTTC. V is TRBV6-1 and J is TRBJ2-5; perhaps TRBD2 as D (5 bases). The germline V gene has CDR1 MNHNS and CDR2 SASEGT. Trimming left V 0 bases short and J 4 bases short, with 9 bases between. This CDR3 is built from 14 residues.

This clonotype was picked up a small number of times. This rearrangement joins TRBV5-6 to TRBJ1-1, with D perhaps matching TRBD1 (5 bases). V was pared by 4 bases and J by 7 bases, with 14 bases between. This CDR3 has 13 amino acids. From germline, CDR1 is SGHDT and CDR2 YYEEEE. The CDR3 DNA reads TGTGCCAGCAGCGTCGGGACTCGGGGTGAAGCTTTCTTT. Translated, it gives CASSVGTRGEAFF.

There are many counts of this clonotype. The chain carries TRBV5-1 and TRBJ1-2; D remains ambiguous. Deletions cut 1 base from V and 4 bases from J, with 14 bases between. This CDR3 contains 15 residues. Germline V gives CDR1 SGHRS, CDR2 YFSETQ. CDR3 protein: CASSLSTESPYGYTF. CDR3 sequence (DNA): TGCGCCAGCAGCTTGAGTACAGAATCACCCTATGGCTACACCTTC.

The chain carries TRBV6-5 and TRBJ1-2, with D perhaps matching TRBD1 (5 bases). This CDR3 spans 14 amino acids. V lost 2 bases and J 3 bases, leaving 10 bases between the germline ends. CDR1 is MNHEY and CDR2 is SVGAGI in the germline V gene. CDR3 sequence reads: CASSYRGTHYGYTF. CDR3 nucleotide sequence: TGTGCCAGCAGTTACCGGGGGACGCACTATGGCTACACCTTC.

This clonotype was observed at least ten times. The genes are TRBV12-3 or TRBV12-4 and TRBJ1-1; 10 bases line up with TRBD1. The V gene end was trimmed by 5 bases and the J gene end by 5 bases; junction bases not matched to a gene: 11. The CDR3 length is 16 residues. CDR3 in amino acids: CASSLGPGTGVTEAFF. CDR3 in DNA: TGTGCCAGCAGTCTAGGTCCCGGGACAGGGGTGACTGAAGCTTTCTTT.

The J gene is TRBJ1-2, the V gene TRBV30; maybe TRBD1 (6 bases). This CDR3 contains 13 residues. Germline CDR1 GTSNPN, CDR2 SVGIG (reference sequence). V lost 0 bases and J lost 4, with 9 bases in between. CDR3 amino acids: CAWSVGATYGYTF. Here the CDR3 DNA reads TGTGCCTGGAGTGTGGGGGCGACCTATGGCTACACCTTC. The whole variable domain, filled in from reference TRBV30 and TRBJ1-2, reads SQTIHQWPATLVQPVGSPLSLECTVEGTSNPNLYWYRQAAGRGLQLLFYSVGIGQISSEVPQNLSASRPQDRQFILSSKKLLLSDSGFYLCAWSVGATYGYTFGSGTRLTVV.

This clonotype was seen at least ten times. The V and J genes are TRBV6-1 and TRBJ1-5, with 8 bases aligning to TRBD1. CDR1 MNHNS and CDR2 SASEGT come from the germline V gene. This CDR3 spans 16 amino acids. V was pared by 2 bases and J by 2 bases, with 5 bases of the junction left unmatched. The CDR3 loop is CASSEWTGWRNQPQHF. CDR3 in DNA: TGTGCCAGCAGTGAATGGACAGGGTGGCGCAATCAGCCCCAGCATTTT.

This clonotype occurred many times. The rearrangement uses TRBV20-1 and TRBJ1-5; D is unresolved. This CDR3 has 12 amino acids. Germline V gives CDR1 DFQATT, CDR2 SNEGSKA (reference sequence). V gave up 3 bases and J gave up 7 bases, with 10 bases separating them. Written as DNA, the CDR3 is TGCAGTGCTAGTCCGGGAAGGCAGCCCCAGCATTTT. It yields the protein CSASPGRQPQHF.

At least ten counts were recorded for this clonotype. The chain recombines TRBV6-1 with TRBJ2-4; no definite D call. This CDR3 spans 15 amino acids. Germline CDR1 and CDR2: MNHNS and SASEGT. Trimming removed 5 bases from V and 0 bases from J, with 11 bases in between. The CDR3: CASSPPQLAKNIQYF. In nucleotides, the CDR3 is TGTGCCAGCAGTCCCCCCCAGTTAGCCAAAAACATTCAGTACTTC.

This clonotype appeared many times. The V and J genes are TRBV25-1 and TRBJ2-7, with 7 bases fitting TRBD2. Germline V CDR1 and CDR2: MGHDK, SYGVNS. V lost 1 base, J lost 8 bases, and 11 bases stayed unmatched. The CDR3 totals 15 residues. CDR3 protein: CASSEWGGVTIKQYF. The CDR3 DNA follows: TGTGCCAGCAGTGAATGGGGGGGGGTCACCATCAAGCAGTACTTC.

There are many counts of this clonotype. The chain recombines TRBV9 with TRBJ1-1, with D perhaps matching TRBD1 (5 bases). Trimming removed 0 bases from V and 4 bases from J, with 13 bases in between. The germline V gene has CDR1 SGDLS and CDR2 YYNGEE. The CDR3 runs to 15 residues. The CDR3 coding sequence is TGTGCCAGCAGCGTAGCTGGGGGAGGAGGCACTGAAGCTTTCTTT. Protein: CASSVAGGGGTEAFF.

A word on this clonotype: The junction departs from germline at one end; a sequencing error may be responsible. The rearrangement uses TRBV3-1 and TRBJ1-2, with TRBD1 identical over 7 bases. Germline-derived CDR1 and CDR2 are LGHDT and YNNKEL (reference sequence). The CDR3 runs 11 residues. The CDR3 reads CASSQMDRHNF. DNA for the CDR3: TGTGCCAGCAGCCAGATGGACAGGCATAACTTC.

This clonotype was seen at least ten times. The chain links TRBV12-3 or TRBV12-4 to TRBJ2-5; 8 nucleotides align to TRBD1. V shed 5 bases, J shed 6 bases, and the junction held 5 bases outside the gene matches. This CDR3 has 13 amino acids. DNA for the CDR3: TGTGCCAGCAGTCGAACAGGGGGGAAGACCCAGTACTTC. As protein: CASSRTGGKTQYF.

This clonotype has only a few counts. The chain is built from TRBV5-1 and TRBJ2-2, with a tentative D call TRBD2 (5 bases). Trimming removed 2 bases from V and 3 bases from J, with 11 bases in between. The length of the CDR3 is 15 residues. Germline CDR1 and CDR2: SGHRS and YFSETQ. As DNA, the CDR3 is TGCGCCAGCAGCTTTACGGACTTCGACACCGGGGAGCTGTTTTTT. This sequence encodes CASSFTDFDTGELFF. Drawing the rest from reference TRBV5-1 and TRBJ2-2, the complete variable domain is KAGVTQTPRYLIKTRGQQVTLSCSPISGHRSVSWYQQTPGQGLQFLFEYFSETQRNKGNFPGRFSGRQFSNSRSEMNVSTLELGDSALYLCASSFTDFDTGELFFGEGSRLTVL.

At least ten counts were recorded for this clonotype. The CDR3 end shows no conserved phenylalanine or tryptophan, and so a read error is likely. The V call is TRBV5-1, the J call TRBJ1-5; D is undetermined. CDR3 length: 15 residues. V lost 0 bases and J lost 0, with 7 bases in between. CDR1 and CDR2 (germline): SGHRS, YFSETQ. CDR3 residues: CASSLVGDSNQPQHS. CDR3 coding DNA: TGCGCCAGCAGCTTGGTCGGAGATAGCAATCAGCCCCAGCATTCT.

This clonotype was counted at least ten times. The rearrangement links TRBV6-9 to TRBJ1-1; D may be TRBD1 (5 bases). This CDR3 has 12 residues. Between the trimmed V and J ends, which lost 5 bases and 8 bases, there was a span of 12 bases. CDR1 is MNHGY, CDR2 SVAAGI, per germline. In DNA, the CDR3 is TGTGCCAGCAGTCAGGGTGGGAGGGAAGCTTTCTTT. Amino acids: CASSQGGREAFF.

This clonotype was found many times. The V and J genes are TRBV20-1 and TRBJ1-5; maybe TRBD1 (5 bases). The V end lost 2 bases, the J end lost 0 bases, and 14 bases lay between the germline ends. Germline loops: CDR1 DFQATT, CDR2 SNEGSKA (reference sequence). The CDR3 consists of 16 residues. CDR3 DNA sequence: TGCAGTGCTAGACGGAGGCCAGGGTTTAGCAATCAGCCCCAGCATTTT. Amino acids: CSARRRPGFSNQPQHF.

A remark on this clonotype: Possible read error: a much larger clone is one base away. The V and J genes are TRBV7-2 and TRBJ1-5; the D gene is possibly TRBD1 (6 bases). Germline lookup yields CDR1 SGHTA and CDR2 FQGNSA. This CDR3 contains 15 residues. CDR3 sequence: CASSPSTGNNQPQQF. The CDR3 bases are TGTGCCAGCAGCCCATCCACAGGGAACAATCAGCCCCAGCAGTTT.

This clonotype has only one observation. At one end the junction does not follow the germline gene, possibly because of a read error. This rearrangement joins TRBV29-1 to TRBJ1-1; D is ambiguous. Germline CDR1 and CDR2: SQVTM and ANQGSEA. This CDR3 has 16 residues. CDR3 sequence (DNA): TGCAGCGTTGAACAGGTTGGGAGGCTGGCGGGCTCTGAAGCTTGCTTT. Protein: CSVEQVGRLAGSEACF.

This sequence joins TRBV11-3 and TRBJ2-5; D is perhaps TRBD1 (5 bases). With 1 base removed from V and 0 bases from J, the gap between germline ends came to 9 bases. This CDR3 is built from 15 residues. CDR1 and CDR2 from the germline V gene are SGHNT and YENEEA. The CDR3 nucleotides read TGTGCCAGCAGCTTAGGACAGACGTACCAAGAGACCCAGTACTTC. Translating gives CASSLGQTYQETQYF.

This clonotype was recorded at least ten times. This chain joins TRBV10-3 and TRBJ1-5; the D is unclear. Germline CDR1 and CDR2: ENHRY and SYGVKD. Deletions cut 3 bases from V and 3 bases from J, with 12 bases between. The CDR3 is 15 amino acids. The CDR3 reads CAISDERRTNQPQHF. The CDR3, as DNA: TGTGCCATCAGTGATGAACGGCGGACCAATCAGCCCCAGCATTTT.

In this sample, this clonotype turned up many times. The chain recombines TRBV7-2 with TRBJ2-5, with D unresolved. Trimming left V 5 bases short and J 5 bases short, with 9 bases between. The CDR3 totals 12 residues. Germline loops: CDR1 SGHTA, CDR2 FQGNSA. For the CDR3, the DNA is TGTGCCAGCAGCCCCTTTGGGGAGACCCAGTACTTC. Protein: CASSPFGETQYF. Using reference TRBV7-2 and TRBJ2-5 for the parts outside the CDR3, the full variable domain is GAGVSQSPSNKVTEKGKDVELRCDPISGHTALYWYRQSLGQGLEFLIYFQGNSAPDKSGLPSDRFSAERTGGSVSTLTIQRTQQEDSAVYLCASSPFGETQYFGPGTRLLVL.

This clonotype has ten or more counts. The chain carries TRBV30 and TRBJ1-6; tentative D call: TRBD1 (5 bases). Germline CDR1 GTSNPN, CDR2 SVGIG (reference sequence). Deletions cut 2 bases from V and 8 bases from J, with 7 bases between. This CDR3 spans 12 amino acids. In nucleotides, the CDR3 is TGTGCCTGGAGTCGACAGTATTCACCCCTCCACTTT. Translating it yields CAWSRQYSPLHF.

The CDR3 spells CASSLTGTGSYEQYF. The CDR3 region has the DNA TGCGCCAGCAGCCTCACCGGGACAGGGTCCTACGAGCAGTACTTC. The chain links TRBV4-1 to TRBJ2-7; 9 nucleotides align to TRBD1. CDR3 length: 15 residues. The germline CDR1 and CDR2 sequences are MGHRA and YSYEKL. Germline trimming cut 4 bases from V and 1 base from J; bases unmatched to any gene: 5.

This clonotype has ten or more counts. This chain uses TRBV7-8 with TRBJ1-2, with D hard to call. CDR1 SGHVS and CDR2 FQNEAQ come from the germline V gene. Trimming stripped 5 bases from V and 5 bases from J, with 12 bases between. The CDR3 has 13 amino acids. The CDR3 loop reads CASSPTTDYGYTF. The CDR3 nucleotides are TGTGCCAGCAGCCCAACCACGGATTATGGCTACACCTTC.

This clonotype was seen ten or more times. V and J are TRBV9 and TRBJ2-2; D is ambiguous. CDR3 length: 12 amino acids. V dropped 2 bases and J dropped 1 base, with 0 bases sitting between them. Germline CDR1 SGDLS, CDR2 YYNGEE. CDR3 residues: CASSVNTGELFF. CDR3 in DNA: TGTGCCAGCAGCGTGAACACCGGGGAGCTGTTTTTT.

This clonotype was observed a few times. This chain links TRBV5-6 with TRBJ1-1, with no clear D. This CDR3 region has 13 residues. CDR1 SGHDT and CDR2 YYEEEE come from the germline V gene. V lost 1 base and J 1 base, leaving 5 bases between the germline ends. CDR3: CASSLPQNTEAFF. For the CDR3, the DNA is TGTGCCAGCAGCTTGCCACAGAACACTGAAGCTTTCTTT.

This clonotype was detected many times. This chain joins TRBV4-1 and TRBJ1-1; D is ambiguous. The CDR3 is 15 amino acids. Germline values: CDR1 MGHRA, CDR2 YSYEKL. The V end lost 6 bases, the J end lost 1 base, and 15 bases lay between the germline ends. CDR3 amino acids: CASSEMKGWNTEAFF. The CDR3 region has the DNA TGCGCCAGCAGTGAAATGAAGGGATGGAACACTGAAGCTTTCTTT.